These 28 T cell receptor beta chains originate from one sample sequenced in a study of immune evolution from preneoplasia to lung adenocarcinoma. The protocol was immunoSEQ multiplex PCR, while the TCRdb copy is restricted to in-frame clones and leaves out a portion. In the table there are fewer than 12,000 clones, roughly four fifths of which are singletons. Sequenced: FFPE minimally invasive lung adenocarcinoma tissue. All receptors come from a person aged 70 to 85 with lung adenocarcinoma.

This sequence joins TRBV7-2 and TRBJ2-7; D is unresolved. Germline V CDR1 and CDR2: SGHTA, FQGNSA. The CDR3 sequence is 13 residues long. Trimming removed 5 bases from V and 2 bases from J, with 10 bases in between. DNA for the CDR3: TGTGCCAGCAGCCCTTCTACAGCCTACGAGCAGTACTTC. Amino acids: CASSPSTAYEQYF.

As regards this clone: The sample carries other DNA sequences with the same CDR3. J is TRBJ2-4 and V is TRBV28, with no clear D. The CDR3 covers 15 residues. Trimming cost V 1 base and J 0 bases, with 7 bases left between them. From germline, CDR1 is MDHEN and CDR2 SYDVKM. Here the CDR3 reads CASSLYPLAKNIQYF. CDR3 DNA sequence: TGTGCCAGCAGTTTATACCCCCTAGCCAAAAACATTCAGTACTTC. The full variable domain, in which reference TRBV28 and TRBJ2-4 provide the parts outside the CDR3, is DVKVTQSSRYLVKRTGEKVFLECVQDMDHENMFWYRQDPGLGLRLIYFSYDVKMKEKGDIPEGYSVSREKKERFSLILESASTNQTSMYLCASSLYPLAKNIQYFGAGTRLSVL.

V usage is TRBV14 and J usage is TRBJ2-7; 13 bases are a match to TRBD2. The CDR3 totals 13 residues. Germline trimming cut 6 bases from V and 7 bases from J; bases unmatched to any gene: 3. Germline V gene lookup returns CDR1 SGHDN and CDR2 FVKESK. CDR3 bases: TGTGCCAGCAGTTGGACTAGCGGGAGTGAGCAGTACTTC. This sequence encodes CASSWTSGSEQYF.

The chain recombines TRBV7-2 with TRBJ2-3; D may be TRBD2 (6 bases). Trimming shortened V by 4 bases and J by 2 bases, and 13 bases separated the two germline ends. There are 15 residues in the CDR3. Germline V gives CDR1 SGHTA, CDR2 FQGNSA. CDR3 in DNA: TGTGCCAGCAGCTCGAAAACGGGGGACACAGATACGCAGTATTTT. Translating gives CASSSKTGDTDTQYF. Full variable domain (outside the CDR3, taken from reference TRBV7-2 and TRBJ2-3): GAGVSQSPSNKVTEKGKDVELRCDPISGHTALYWYRQSLGQGLEFLIYFQGNSAPDKSGLPSDRFSAERTGGSVSTLTIQRTQQEDSAVYLCASSSKTGDTDTQYFGPGTRLTVL.

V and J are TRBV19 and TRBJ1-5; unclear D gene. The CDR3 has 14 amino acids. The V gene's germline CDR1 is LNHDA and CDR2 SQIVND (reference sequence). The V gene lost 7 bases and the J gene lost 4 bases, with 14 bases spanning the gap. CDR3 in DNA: TGTGCCAGTACCTTCGGACGGGAGAATCAGCCCCAGCATTTT. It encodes CASTFGRENQPQHF. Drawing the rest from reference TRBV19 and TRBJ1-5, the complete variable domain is DGGITQSPKYLFRKEGQNVTLSCEQNLNHDAMYWYRQDPGQGLRLIYYSQIVNDFQKGDIAEGYSVSREKKESFPLTVTSAQKNPTAFYLCASTFGRENQPQHFGDGTRLSIL.

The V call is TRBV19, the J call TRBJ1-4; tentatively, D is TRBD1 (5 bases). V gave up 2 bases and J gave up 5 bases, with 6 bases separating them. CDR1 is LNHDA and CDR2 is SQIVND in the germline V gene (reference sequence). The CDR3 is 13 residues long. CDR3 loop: CASSIPGNEKLFF. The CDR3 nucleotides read TGTGCCAGTAGTATACCAGGGAATGAAAAACTGTTTTTT.

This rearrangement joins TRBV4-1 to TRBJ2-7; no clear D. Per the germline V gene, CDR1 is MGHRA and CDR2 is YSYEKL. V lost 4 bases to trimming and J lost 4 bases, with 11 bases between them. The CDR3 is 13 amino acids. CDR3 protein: CASSRELYYEQYF. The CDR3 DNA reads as TGCGCCAGCAGCCGGGAACTCTATTACGAGCAGTACTTC.

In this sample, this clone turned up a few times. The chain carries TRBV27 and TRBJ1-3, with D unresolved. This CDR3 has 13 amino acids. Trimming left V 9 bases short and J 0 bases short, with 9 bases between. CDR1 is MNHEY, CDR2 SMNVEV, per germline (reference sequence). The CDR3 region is CASRSHSGNTIYF. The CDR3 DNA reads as TGTGCCAGTAGGAGCCACTCTGGAAACACCATATATTTT.

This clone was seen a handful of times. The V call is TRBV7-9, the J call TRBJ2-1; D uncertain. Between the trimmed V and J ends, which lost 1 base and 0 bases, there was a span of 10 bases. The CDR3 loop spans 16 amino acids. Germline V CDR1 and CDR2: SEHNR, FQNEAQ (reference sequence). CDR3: CASSLEVRSSYNEQFF. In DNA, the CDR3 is TGTGCCAGCAGCTTAGAAGTTCGGAGCTCCTACAATGAGCAGTTCTTC.

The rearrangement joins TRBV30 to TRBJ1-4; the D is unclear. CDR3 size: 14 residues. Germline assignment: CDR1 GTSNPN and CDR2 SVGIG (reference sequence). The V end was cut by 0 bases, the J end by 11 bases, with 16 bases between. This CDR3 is CAWSVSTKSAKLFF. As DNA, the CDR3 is TGTGCCTGGAGTGTTTCCACGAAATCGGCGAAACTGTTTTTT. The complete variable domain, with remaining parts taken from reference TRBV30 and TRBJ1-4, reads SQTIHQWPATLVQPVGSPLSLECTVEGTSNPNLYWYRQAAGRGLQLLFYSVGIGQISSEVPQNLSASRPQDRQFILSSKKLLLSDSGFYLCAWSVSTKSAKLFFGSGTQLSVL.

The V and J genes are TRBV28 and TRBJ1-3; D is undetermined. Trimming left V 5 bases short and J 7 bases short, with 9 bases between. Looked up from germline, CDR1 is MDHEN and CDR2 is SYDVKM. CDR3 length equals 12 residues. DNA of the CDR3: TGTGCCAGCAGTGGTAACGGGAACACCATATATTTT. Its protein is CASSGNGNTIYF.

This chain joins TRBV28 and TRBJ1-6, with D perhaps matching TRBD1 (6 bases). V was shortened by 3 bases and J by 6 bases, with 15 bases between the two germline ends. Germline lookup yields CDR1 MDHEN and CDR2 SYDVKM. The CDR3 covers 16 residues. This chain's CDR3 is CASSFRGGRGNSPLHF. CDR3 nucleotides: TGTGCCAGCAGTTTCCGGGGGGGCAGGGGTAATTCACCCCTCCACTTT.

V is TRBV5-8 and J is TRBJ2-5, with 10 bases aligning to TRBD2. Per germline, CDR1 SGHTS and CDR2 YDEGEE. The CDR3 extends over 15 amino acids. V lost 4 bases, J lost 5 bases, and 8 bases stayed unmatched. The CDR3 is CASSLLIAGGETQYF. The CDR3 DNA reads TGTGCCAGCAGCCTACTCATAGCGGGAGGTGAGACCCAGTACTTC.

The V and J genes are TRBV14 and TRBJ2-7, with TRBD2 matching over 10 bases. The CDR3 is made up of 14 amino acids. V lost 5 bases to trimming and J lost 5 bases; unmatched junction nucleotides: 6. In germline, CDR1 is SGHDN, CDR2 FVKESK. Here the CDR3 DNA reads TGTGCCAGCAGCAAGGGACTAGCGTGGAACGAGCAGTACTTC. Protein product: CASSKGLAWNEQYF.

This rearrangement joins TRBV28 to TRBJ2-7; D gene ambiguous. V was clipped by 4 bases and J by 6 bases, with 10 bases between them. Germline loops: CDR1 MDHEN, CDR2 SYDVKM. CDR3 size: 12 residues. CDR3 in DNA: TGTGCCAGCAGTTCGGACGGCTTCGAGCAGTACTTC. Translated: CASSSDGFEQYF.

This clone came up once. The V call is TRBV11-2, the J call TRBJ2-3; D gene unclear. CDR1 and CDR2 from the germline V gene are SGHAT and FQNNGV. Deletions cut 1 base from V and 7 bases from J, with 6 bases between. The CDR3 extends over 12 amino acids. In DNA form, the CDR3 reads TGTGCCAGCAGCTTAGTACGGAATACGCAGTATTTT. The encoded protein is CASSLVRNTQYF.

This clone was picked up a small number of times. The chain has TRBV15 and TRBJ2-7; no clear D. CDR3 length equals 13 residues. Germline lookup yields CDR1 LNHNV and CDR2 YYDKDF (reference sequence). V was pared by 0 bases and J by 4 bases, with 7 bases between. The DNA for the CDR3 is TGTGCCACCAGCAGAGATCTTGCGTACGAGCAGTACTTC. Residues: CATSRDLAYEQYF.

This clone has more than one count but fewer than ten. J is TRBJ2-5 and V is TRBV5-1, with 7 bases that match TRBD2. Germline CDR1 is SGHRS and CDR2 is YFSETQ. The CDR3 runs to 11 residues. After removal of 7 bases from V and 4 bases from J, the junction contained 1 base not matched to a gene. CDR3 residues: CASRLAETQYF. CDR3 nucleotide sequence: TGCGCCAGCCGACTAGCAGAGACCCAGTACTTC.

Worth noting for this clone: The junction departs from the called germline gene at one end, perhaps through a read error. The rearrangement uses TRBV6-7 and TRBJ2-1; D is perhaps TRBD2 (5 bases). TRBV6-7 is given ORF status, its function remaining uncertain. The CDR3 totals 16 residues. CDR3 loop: CASSVPYPSSYNGQFF. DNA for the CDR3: TGTGCCAGCAGTGTACCTTATCCTAGCTCCTACAATGGGCAGTTCTTC.

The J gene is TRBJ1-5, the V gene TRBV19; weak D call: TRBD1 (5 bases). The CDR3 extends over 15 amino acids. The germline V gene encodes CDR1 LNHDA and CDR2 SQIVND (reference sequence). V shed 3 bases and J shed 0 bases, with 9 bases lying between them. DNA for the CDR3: TGTGCCAGTAGTATTGCCGGGGGTAGCAATCAGCCCCAGCATTTT. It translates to CASSIAGGSNQPQHF.

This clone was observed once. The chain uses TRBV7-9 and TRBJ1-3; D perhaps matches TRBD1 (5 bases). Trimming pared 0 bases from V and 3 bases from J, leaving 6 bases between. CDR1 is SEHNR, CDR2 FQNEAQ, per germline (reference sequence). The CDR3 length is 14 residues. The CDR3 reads CASSLAGDGNTIYF. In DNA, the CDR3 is TGTGCCAGCAGCTTAGCAGGGGATGGAAACACCATATATTTT.

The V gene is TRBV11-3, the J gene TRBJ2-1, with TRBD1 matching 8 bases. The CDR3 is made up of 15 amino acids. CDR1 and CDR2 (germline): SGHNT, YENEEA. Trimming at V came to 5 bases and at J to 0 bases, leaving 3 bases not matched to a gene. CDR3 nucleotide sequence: TGTGCCAGCAGCACACAGGGGGACTCCTACAATGAGCAGTTCTTC. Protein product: CASSTQGDSYNEQFF.

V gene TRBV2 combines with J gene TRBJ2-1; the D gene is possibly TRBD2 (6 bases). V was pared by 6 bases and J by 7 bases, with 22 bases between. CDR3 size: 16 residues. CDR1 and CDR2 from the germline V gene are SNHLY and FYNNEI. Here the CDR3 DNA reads TGTGCCAGCAGCGCCAATCATGGGAGGATTTCAAATGAGCAGTTCTTC. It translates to CASSANHGRISNEQFF.

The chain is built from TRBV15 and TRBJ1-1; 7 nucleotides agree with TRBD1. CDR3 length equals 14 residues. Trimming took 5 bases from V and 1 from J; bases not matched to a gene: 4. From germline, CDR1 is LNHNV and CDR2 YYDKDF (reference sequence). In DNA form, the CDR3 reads TGTGCCACCAGCTACCGACAGGGGAACACTGAAGCTTTCTTT. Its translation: CATSYRQGNTEAFF.

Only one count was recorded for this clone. As DNA, the CDR3 is TGCAGCGTTGGACGGGAGGGCCAGAGGAAGAATGAGCAGTTCTTC. It translates to CSVGREGQRKNEQFF. V usage is TRBV29-1 and J usage is TRBJ2-1, with TRBD2 matching over 8 bases. The CDR3 has 15 amino acids. Germline V lookup: CDR1 SQVTM, CDR2 ANQGSEA. The ends lost 4 bases at V and 7 bases at J; junction bases unmatched: 12.

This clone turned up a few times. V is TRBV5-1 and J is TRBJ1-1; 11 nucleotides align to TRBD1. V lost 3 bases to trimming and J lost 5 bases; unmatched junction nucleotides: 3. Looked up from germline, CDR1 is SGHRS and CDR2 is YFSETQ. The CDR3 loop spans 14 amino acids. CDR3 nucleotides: TGCGCCAGCAGCTCCGGGACAGGGGGAACTGAAGCTTTCTTT. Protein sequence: CASSSGTGGTEAFF.

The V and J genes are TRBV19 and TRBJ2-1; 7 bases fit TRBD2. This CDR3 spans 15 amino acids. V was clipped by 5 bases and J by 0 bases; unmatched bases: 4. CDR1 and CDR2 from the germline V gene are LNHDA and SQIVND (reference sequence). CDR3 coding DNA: TGTGCCAGTAGTCCTAGCGGACTCTCCTACAATGAGCAGTTCTTC. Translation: CASSPSGLSYNEQFF.

In DNA, the CDR3 is TGTGCCAGCAGCCCCGAAGCAACTAGCGTTAGCACAGATACGCAGTATTTT. This translates into CASSPEATSVSTDTQYF. The rearrangement uses TRBV7-8 and TRBJ2-3; 7 nucleotides match TRBD2. Trimming at V came to 5 bases and at J to 0 bases, leaving 11 bases not matched to a gene. The CDR3 covers 17 residues. Looked up from germline, CDR1 is SGHVS and CDR2 is FQNEAQ.